These T cell receptor beta chains were read from a single sample in a study of technical replicates of blood from several donors. TCRdb's copy holds only in-frame clones and misses some; the assay was immunoSEQ multiplex PCR. The table shows around 76,000 clones, with over 85% occurring only once. Sequenced: T cells isolated from PBMCs. The receptors were sampled from a human donor in good health. Both conserved end residues are part of each CDR3. Fields, in order: V gene, clone size, D gene, J gene, CDR3 protein, CDR3 DNA. D genes are given only for firm matches. Size values are once, few and many counts, or a class for expanded clones, and some rows have none.

>TRBV27|NA|TRBD2|TRBJ2-3
CASSLWEGLDTQYF
TGTGCCAGCAGTTTATGGGAGGGGTTAGATACGCAGTATTTT
>TRBV2|once|TRBD1|TRBJ2-7
CASISGGAYEQYF
TGTGCCAGCATTTCAGGGGGCGCGTACGAGCAGTACTTC
>TRBV19|once|TRBD2|TRBJ2-1
CASKPGLAGEEQFF
TGTGCCAGTAAACCGGGACTAGCGGGAGAGGAGCAGTTCTTC
>TRBV25-1|NA|NA|TRBJ2-7
CASSPGQTNEQYF
TGTGCCAGCAGTCCGGGACAAACGAACGAGCAGTACTTC
>TRBV30|NA|NA|TRBJ2-2
CAWMEGRSTGELFF
TGTGCCTGGATGGAGGGCCGGAGCACCGGGGAGCTGTTTTTT
>TRBV6-5|NA|NA|TRBJ1-3
CASSYFTGFGNTIYF
TGTGCCAGCAGTTACTTTACAGGATTTGGAAACACCATATATTTT
>TRBV21-1|NA|NA|TRBJ2-7
CASSKGWDRGSYEQYF
TGTGCCAGCAGCAAAGGTTGGGACAGGGGATCCTACGAGCAGTACTTC
>TRBV7-8|NA|TRBD1|TRBJ2-5
CASSLPRAQGVETQYF
TGTGCCAGCAGCTTACCCCGGGCACAGGGGGTGGAGACCCAGTACTTC
>TRBV9|NA|TRBD1|TRBJ1-1
CASSVPDRGITREAFF
TGTGCCAGCAGCGTACCGGACAGGGGGATAACACGTGAAGCTTTCTTT
>TRBV30|NA|NA|TRBJ1-1
CAWGRNTEAFF
TGTGCCTGGGGTAGGAACACTGAAGCTTTCTTT
>TRBV19|NA|NA|TRBJ1-2
CASSIYRNYGYTF
TGTGCCAGTAGTATATACAGGAACTATGGCTACACCTTC
>TRBV6-4|NA|TRBD2|TRBJ2-1
CASSSSGGWSSYNEQFF
TGTGCCAGCAGTTCTAGCGGGGGCTGGAGCTCCTACAATGAGCAGTTCTTC
>TRBV7-6|NA|TRBD2|TRBJ2-1
CASSYRGREVYNEQFF
TGTGCCAGCAGCTACCGTGGGAGGGAGGTCTACAATGAGCAGTTCTTC
>TRBV11-3|NA|TRBD2|TRBJ2-2
CASSLASGNTGELFF
TGTGCCAGCAGCTTAGCTAGCGGGAACACCGGGGAGCTGTTTTTT
>TRBV5-1|NA|TRBD1|TRBJ2-7
CASSYGDRYYEQYF
TGCGCCAGCAGCTACGGGGACAGATACTACGAGCAGTACTTC
>TRBV5-1|NA|NA|TRBJ2-6
CASNSGRQGYAGANVLTF
TGCGCCAGCAATTCGGGGAGGCAGGGTTACGCTGGGGCCAACGTCCTGACTTTC
>TRBV9|NA|TRBD1|TRBJ1-2
CASSPQSTGSSGYTF
TGTGCCAGCAGCCCTCAATCGACAGGGTCTAGTGGCTACACCTTC